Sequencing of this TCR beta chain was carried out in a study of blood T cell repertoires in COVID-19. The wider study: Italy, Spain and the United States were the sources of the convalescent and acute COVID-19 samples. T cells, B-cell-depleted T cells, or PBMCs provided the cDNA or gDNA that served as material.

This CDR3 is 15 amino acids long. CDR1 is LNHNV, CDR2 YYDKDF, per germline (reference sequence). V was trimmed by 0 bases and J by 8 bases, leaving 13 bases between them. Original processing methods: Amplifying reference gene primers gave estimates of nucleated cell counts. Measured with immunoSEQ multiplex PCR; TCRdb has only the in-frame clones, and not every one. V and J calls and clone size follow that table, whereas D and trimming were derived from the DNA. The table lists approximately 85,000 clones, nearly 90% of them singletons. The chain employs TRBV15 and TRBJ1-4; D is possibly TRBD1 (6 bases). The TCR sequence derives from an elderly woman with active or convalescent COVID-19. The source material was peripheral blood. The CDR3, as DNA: TGTGCCACCAGCAGAGACTACAGGGTCAACGAAAAACTGTTTTTT. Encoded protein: CATSRDYRVNEKLFF.